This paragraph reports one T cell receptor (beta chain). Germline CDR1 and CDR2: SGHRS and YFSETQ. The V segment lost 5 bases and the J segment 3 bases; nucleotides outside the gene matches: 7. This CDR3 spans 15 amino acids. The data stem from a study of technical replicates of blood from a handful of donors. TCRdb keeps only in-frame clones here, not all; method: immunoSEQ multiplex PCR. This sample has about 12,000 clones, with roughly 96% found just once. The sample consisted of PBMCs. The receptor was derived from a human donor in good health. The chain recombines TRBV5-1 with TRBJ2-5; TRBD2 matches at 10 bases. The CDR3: CASSASGSWEETQYF. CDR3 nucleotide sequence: TGCGCCAGCAGTGCTAGCGGGAGTTGGGAAGAGACCCAGTACTTC.